The 27 T cell receptor beta chains in this list originate from one sample, sequenced in a study of T cell clones after liver transplantation. Assay used: immunoSEQ multiplex PCR; TCRdb lists only in-frame clones, some missing. The sample lists about 21,000 clones, 80% to 95% occurring once. The sequenced sample was CD8+ T cells from blood, obtained less than 27 months after liver transplant. These receptors originate from a human patient who received a liver transplant. Some T cells may be the graft donor's.

The chain joins TRBV13 to TRBJ2-7; 7 nucleotides align to TRBD2. CDR3 length: 16 amino acids. The germline V gene has CDR1 PRHDT and CDR2 FYEKMQ (reference sequence). Germline trimming cut 2 bases from V and 4 bases from J; bases unmatched to any gene: 11. Written as DNA, the CDR3 is TGTGCCAGCAGCTTATCGTCTAGCGGTACACTATACGAGCAGTACTTC. Amino acid sequence: CASSLSSSGTLYEQYF.

The chain recombines TRBV5-4 with TRBJ2-1, with 10 nucleotides matching TRBD2. The germline CDR1 and CDR2 sequences are SGHNT and YYREEE (reference sequence). With V trimmed by 2 bases and J by 2 bases, 4 bases remained unmatched. This CDR3 has 16 amino acids. The CDR3 DNA sequence: TGTGCCAGCAGCTTAACTAGCGGGGCCCCCTACAATGAGCAGTTCTTC. Protein product: CASSLTSGAPYNEQFF.

V and J are TRBV4-1 and TRBJ1-3, with a weak D call TRBD1 (6 bases). Germline values: CDR1 MGHRA, CDR2 YSYEKL. This CDR3 is 18 amino acids long. V lost 0 bases and J lost 11, with 26 bases in between. The CDR3 loop is CASSQDRTDRERRSPIYF. The CDR3 region has the DNA TGCGCCAGCAGCCAAGATCGCACGGACAGAGAAAGGCGATCGCCCATATATTTT.

This chain joins TRBV29-1 and TRBJ2-7; 14 bases match TRBD2. CDR3 length: 14 residues. V lost 6 bases, J lost 8 bases, and 9 bases stayed unmatched. Germline values: CDR1 SQVTM, CDR2 ANQGSEA. CDR3 amino acids: CSVRLAGGLGQQYF. As DNA, the CDR3 is TGCAGCGTACGACTAGCGGGAGGGCTAGGTCAGCAGTACTTC.

This clone appeared a single time. The chain joins TRBV7-9 to TRBJ2-7, with D perhaps matching TRBD1 (6 bases). Germline assignment: CDR1 SEHNR and CDR2 FQNEAQ (reference sequence). The CDR3 covers 15 residues. V lost 5 bases to trimming and J lost 6 bases, with 20 bases between them. The CDR3 here is CASSQQVQGSTEQYF. The CDR3 DNA reads as TGTGCCAGCAGCCAACAGGTACAGGGATCGACCGAGCAGTACTTC.

This clone came up once. This chain uses TRBV10-1 with TRBJ1-1; 8 positions match TRBD1. The CDR3 consists of 15 residues. V trimming: 6 bases; J trimming: 4 bases; junction bases outside the gene matches: 10. The germline CDR1 and CDR2 sequences are WNHNN and SYGVQD (reference sequence). This CDR3 reads CASRYSGRGRTEAFF. The CDR3 nucleotides are TGCGCCAGCAGATACTCGGGCAGGGGGCGCACTGAAGCTTTCTTT.

The chain combines TRBV25-1 with TRBJ2-7; 8 positions agree with TRBD2. CDR3 size: 15 residues. Germline V gives CDR1 MGHDK, CDR2 SYGVNS. Losses at the gene ends were 8 bases for V and 2 bases for J; bases not matched to a gene: 11. Here the CDR3 reads CASVSSAGAAYEQYF. The CDR3, as DNA: TGTGCCAGCGTATCCTCAGCGGGAGCGGCCTACGAGCAGTACTTC.

This clone was recorded a few times. This rearrangement joins TRBV18 to TRBJ2-1; TRBD2 matches 7 bases. V gave up 3 bases and J gave up 8 bases; unmatched junction bases: 10. CDR3 length: 15 amino acids. Germline CDR1 reads KGHSH; CDR2 reads LQKENI. CDR3 sequence: CASSPGPGGWDEQFF. The CDR3 DNA is TGTGCCAGCTCACCGGGGCCGGGAGGATGGGATGAGCAGTTCTTC.

This chain links TRBV19 with TRBJ2-6; D gene uncertain. The CDR3 extends over 22 amino acids. CDR1 and CDR2 from the germline V gene are LNHDA and SQIVND (reference sequence). V was pared by 4 bases and J by 0 bases, with 28 bases between. This CDR3 reads CASSTTVLRNGPPPSGANVLTF. The CDR3 DNA reads TGTGCCAGTAGTACCACCGTCCTGCGTAACGGGCCCCCACCCTCTGGGGCCAACGTCCTGACTTTC.

The chain joins TRBV6-5 to TRBJ2-7; D remains ambiguous. The germline V gene has CDR1 MNHEY and CDR2 SVGAGI. Trimming took off 0 bases at V and 2 bases at J, with 11 bases between the two ends. The CDR3 runs 15 residues. CDR3 bases: TGTGCCAGCAGTTACTCCCTTTTGGGCACCTACGAGCAGTACTTC. This gives the protein CASSYSLLGTYEQYF.

The rearrangement joins TRBV28 to TRBJ2-1; D call uncertain. Trimming stripped 7 bases from V and 9 bases from J, with 16 bases between. Germline CDR1 is MDHEN and CDR2 is SYDVKM. The CDR3 has 13 amino acids. CDR3 sequence (DNA): TGTGCCAGCACCCCTGTAGGGTTCGGTGAGCAGTTCTTC. This gives the protein CASTPVGFGEQFF. The entire variable domain, with the rest obtained from reference TRBV28 and TRBJ2-1, is as follows: DVKVTQSSRYLVKRTGEKVFLECVQDMDHENMFWYRQDPGLGLRLIYFSYDVKMKEKGDIPEGYSVSREKKERFSLILESASTNQTSMYLCASTPVGFGEQFFGPGTRLTVL.

CDR3 bases: TGTGCCAGCAGCCTTGAGGACGGAGACAATGAGCAGTTCTTC. This encodes CASSLEDGDNEQFF. The V call is TRBV4-2, the J call TRBJ2-1, with unresolved D. V was trimmed by 4 bases and J by 5 bases, leaving 12 bases between them. This CDR3 comprises 14 residues. Germline CDR1 reads LGHNA; CDR2 reads YNFKEQ.

This chain uses TRBV7-9 with TRBJ2-7; 7 nucleotides agree with TRBD1. V trimming: 4 bases; J trimming: 3 bases; junction bases outside the gene matches: 9. Per germline, CDR1 SEHNR and CDR2 FQNEAQ (reference sequence). CDR3 size: 15 residues. The CDR3 DNA reads as TGTGCCAGCAGCTCGGGACAGCTGGGCCTCTACGAGCAGTACTTC. It codes for CASSSGQLGLYEQYF.

J is TRBJ2-5 and V is TRBV4-3; 8 nucleotides align to TRBD1. The J call is in doubt because the DNA end fits TRBJ2-7 better. The CDR3 runs 19 residues. Germline V gene data show CDR1 as LGHNA and CDR2 as YSLEER. This CDR3 reads CASSQNDPRVGQGLNEQYF. Written as DNA, the CDR3 is TGCGCCAGCAGCCAAAATGATCCTAGGGTCGGACAGGGTTTAAACGAGCAGTACTTC.

This chain links TRBV7-2 with TRBJ1-1; tentative D call: TRBD1 (5 bases). Germline values: CDR1 SGHTA, CDR2 FQGNSA. The CDR3 consists of 15 residues. Trimming cost V 10 bases and J 0 bases, with 18 bases left between them. Here the CDR3 reads CATGGAGLMNTEAFF. The CDR3 bases are TGTGCCACCGGAGGGGCAGGGCTCATGAACACTGAAGCTTTCTTT.

The count of this clone is one. V usage is TRBV27 and J usage is TRBJ2-7; 8 positions agree with TRBD1. This CDR3 is built from 14 residues. The V gene's germline CDR1 is MNHEY and CDR2 SMNVEV (reference sequence). After removal of 4 bases from V and 7 bases from J, the junction contained 9 bases not matched to a gene. CDR3 DNA sequence: TGTGCCAGCAGTTCCGGACAGGGAGTTGGAGAGCAGTACTTC. Amino acids: CASSSGQGVGEQYF.

This chain joins TRBV6-5 and TRBJ1-5, with D uncertain. The germline CDR1 and CDR2 sequences are MNHEY and SVGAGI. V was cut by 6 bases and J by 5 bases, with 17 bases left in between. The CDR3 contains 15 residues. The CDR3 here is CASSPKPDLHQPQHF. Here the CDR3 DNA reads TGTGCCAGCAGCCCCAAGCCGGACCTGCATCAGCCCCAGCATTTT.

The chain employs TRBV13 and TRBJ2-7; 9 nucleotides align to TRBD2. The CDR3 has 16 amino acids. V shed 6 bases and J 3 bases; nucleotides not matched to a gene: 12. Germline lookup yields CDR1 PRHDT and CDR2 FYEKMQ (reference sequence). The CDR3 protein is CASRAQGAGGGYEQYF. DNA for the CDR3: TGTGCCAGCAGAGCCCAAGGGGCGGGAGGGGGCTACGAGCAGTACTTC.

V and J are TRBV11-2 and TRBJ2-7, with 8 bases that match TRBD1. The ends lost 5 bases at V and 4 bases at J; junction bases unmatched: 4. Germline CDR1 reads SGHAT; CDR2 reads FQNNGV. The CDR3 spans 13 residues. The CDR3 sequence is CASSTQGVYEQYF. The CDR3 DNA follows: TGTGCCAGCAGCACACAGGGGGTATACGAGCAGTACTTC.

The CDR3 DNA reads TGTGCCAGCAGCGTAGGAACTAGCGGGAGCTTTGAGCAGTTCTTC. It encodes CASSVGTSGSFEQFF. The chain employs TRBV9 and TRBJ2-1; 11 positions match TRBD2. Germline CDR1 reads SGDLS; CDR2 reads YYNGEE. The ends lost 0 bases at V and 9 bases at J; junction bases unmatched: 5. This CDR3 is 15 amino acids long.

The chain links TRBV6-5 to TRBJ1-1; 7 bases are a match to TRBD1. The CDR3 sequence is 16 residues long. Trimming took 2 bases from V and 6 from J; bases not matched to a gene: 12. Germline V lookup: CDR1 MNHEY, CDR2 SVGAGI. This chain's CDR3 is CASSYAPDRAPPEAFF. CDR3 sequence (DNA): TGTGCCAGCAGTTACGCACCAGACAGGGCCCCGCCTGAAGCTTTCTTT.

This chain connects TRBV9 to TRBJ2-5; 11 nucleotides align to TRBD2. CDR1 SGDLS and CDR2 YYNGEE come from the germline V gene. This CDR3 has 16 residues. The junction had 13 bases not matched to a gene; V was cut back by 5 bases and J by 7 bases. The CDR3 protein is CASSSDSGTSGGTQYF. The DNA for the CDR3 is TGTGCCAGCAGTTCCGATTCCGGGACTAGCGGCGGGACCCAGTACTTC.

V gene TRBV7-6 combines with J gene TRBJ2-3, with 10 bases aligning to TRBD1. The CDR3 is 15 amino acids. V shed 3 bases, J shed 2 bases, and the junction held 2 bases outside the gene matches. CDR1 and CDR2 from the germline V gene are SGHVS and FNYEAQ. The CDR3 protein is CASSFGTGVTDTQYF. The CDR3 nucleotides read TGTGCCAGCAGCTTCGGGACAGGGGTCACAGATACGCAGTATTTT. Filled out from reference TRBV7-6 and TRBJ2-3, the complete variable domain reads GAGVSQSPRYKVTKRGQDVALRCDPISGHVSLYWYRQALGQGPEFLTYFNYEAQQDKSGLPNDRFSAERPEGSISTLTIQRTEQRDSAMYRCASSFGTGVTDTQYFGPGTRLTVL.

The J gene is TRBJ2-1, the V gene TRBV9; D might be TRBD1 (6 bases). The CDR3 is made up of 17 amino acids. From germline, CDR1 is SGDLS and CDR2 YYNGEE. The V end lost 6 bases, the J end lost 8 bases, and 27 bases lay between the germline ends. The CDR3 bases are TGTGCCAGCACCAAAAGTGGGACATCTCGACCAGGCGATGAGCAGTTCTTC. It is translated as CASTKSGTSRPGDEQFF.

This chain connects TRBV6-6 to TRBJ1-6; tentative D call: TRBD1 (5 bases). The CDR3 loop spans 16 amino acids. Germline lookup yields CDR1 MNHNY and CDR2 SVGAGI (reference sequence). V gave up 6 bases and J gave up 0 bases, with 12 bases separating them. CDR3: CASSLEGSSYNSPLHF. CDR3 sequence (DNA): TGTGCCAGCAGCCTAGAGGGGAGCTCCTATAATTCACCCCTCCACTTT.

V usage is TRBV27 and J usage is TRBJ1-1; unclear D gene. Trimming pared 8 bases from V and 1 base from J, leaving 8 bases between. The CDR3 is 12 residues long. Germline CDR1 is MNHEY and CDR2 is SMNVEV (reference sequence). CDR3 sequence: CASWAGNTEAFF. Written as DNA, the CDR3 is TGTGCCAGCTGGGCTGGGAACACTGAAGCTTTCTTT.

The chain uses TRBV6-5 and TRBJ2-5, with no clear D. The CDR3 totals 15 residues. Trimming left V 0 bases short and J 1 base short, with 9 bases between. The germline gives CDR1 MNHEY, CDR2 SVGAGI. The CDR3 region has the DNA TGTGCCAGCAGTTACTCGAGTGGGCCCCAAGAGACCCAGTACTTC. Amino acids: CASSYSSGPQETQYF.